The TCR beta chain described here comes from a study of blood T cell repertoires in COVID-19. Whole-study context: COVID-19 samples, acute and convalescent, were from the United States, Italy and Spain. Sample material is recorded as cDNA or gDNA derived from T cells, B-cell-depleted T cells, or PBMCs.

Germline V gives CDR1 KGHSH, CDR2 LQKENI. CDR3 length: 15 residues. Trimming shortened V by 6 bases and J by 2 bases, and 14 bases separated the two germline ends. Libraries were prepared by immunoSEQ multiplex PCR; TCRdb keeps only in-frame clonotypes and omits some of them. The sample has around 340,000 clones; 89% are singletons. Specimen: peripheral blood. This receptor was taken from a woman aged 55-69 years with COVID-19, enrolled during active disease. This rearrangement joins TRBV18 to TRBJ2-1; D may be TRBD2 (7 bases). The chain's CDR3 is CASSWGGATYNEQFF. CDR3 in DNA: TGTGCCAGCTCCTGGGGGGGGGCAACCTACAATGAGCAGTTCTTC.